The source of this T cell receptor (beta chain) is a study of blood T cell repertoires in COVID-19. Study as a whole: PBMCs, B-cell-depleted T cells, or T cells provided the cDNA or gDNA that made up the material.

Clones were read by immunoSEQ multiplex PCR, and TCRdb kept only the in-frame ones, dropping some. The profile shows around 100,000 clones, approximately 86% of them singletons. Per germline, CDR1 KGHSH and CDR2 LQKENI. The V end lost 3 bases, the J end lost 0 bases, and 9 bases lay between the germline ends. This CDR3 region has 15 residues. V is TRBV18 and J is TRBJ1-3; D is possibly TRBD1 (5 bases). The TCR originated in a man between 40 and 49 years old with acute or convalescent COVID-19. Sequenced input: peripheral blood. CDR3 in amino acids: CASSPGHSSGNTIYF. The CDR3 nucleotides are TGTGCCAGCTCACCTGGACATTCCTCTGGAAACACCATATATTTT.